A selection of T cell receptor beta chains follows, all from one sample in a study of cytomegalovirus exposure and HLA in healthy donors. The method was immunoSEQ multiplex PCR; TCRdb's version includes in-frame clones alone and lacks a portion of them. The data show about 140,000 clones, with about three quarters seen just once and roughly 1.3% held by the top ten. Sequencing input: PBMCs. The receptors were sampled from a male donor in good health and CMV-seropositive. Each CDR3 is given with its conserved first and last residue. D genes are given only for firm matches. Clone size appears in some rows only: once, few, many, or a class for an expanded clone.

v_call,d_call,clone_size,j_call,cdr3_nt,cdr3_aa
TRBV7-2,NA,NA,TRBJ2-1,TGTGCCAGCAGCTTAGCGAGGGACAATGAGCAGTTCTTC,CASSLARDNEQFF
TRBV18,NA,NA,TRBJ2-7,TGTGCCAGCTCACCTTTAGCAGGGGTGTACGAGCAGTACTTC,CASSPLAGVYEQYF
TRBV7-9,TRBD2,NA,TRBJ2-1,TGTGCCAGCGGAGGGGGGACTAGCGGCAATGAGCAGTTCTTC,CASGGGTSGNEQFF
TRBV28,TRBD1,NA,TRBJ2-1,TGTGCCAGCAGTTTACAGGGGGCAGTCAATGAGCAGTTCTTC,CASSLQGAVNEQFF
TRBV19,NA,NA,TRBJ2-1,TGTGCCAGTAGTTCCCGACAGTCCAATGAGCAGTTCTTC,CASSSRQSNEQFF
TRBV6-5,NA,NA,TRBJ1-6,TGTGCCAGCAGTCCGACAGCCCAATATAATTCACCCCTCCACTTT,CASSPTAQYNSPLHF
TRBV7-8,TRBD1,few,TRBJ2-7,TGTGCCAGCAGCCAGGGACAGATTTACGAGCAGTACTTC,CASSQGQIYEQYF
TRBV7-2,NA,NA,TRBJ1-4,TGTGCCAGCAGCTTAAGAGAACGGGGTGAAAAACTGTTTTTT,CASSLRERGEKLFF
TRBV28,TRBD2,NA,TRBJ2-5,TGTGCCAGCAGTCACAGCGGGAGGGAGACCCAGTACTTC,CASSHSGRETQYF
TRBV7-9,TRBD1,NA,TRBJ1-1,TGTGCCAGCAGCTTCGACAGGGTGGCTTTCTTT,CASSFDRVAFF
TRBV5-1,TRBD2,NA,TRBJ2-5,TGCGCCAGCAGCACGGGACTAGCGGGAGGCGCCGAGACCCAGTACTTC,CASSTGLAGGAETQYF
TRBV4-1,NA,NA,TRBJ2-2,TGCGCCAGCAGCCTCCCCGGGACTCCATCCGGGGAGCTGTTTTTT,CASSLPGTPSGELFF
TRBV11-3,NA,few,TRBJ2-1,TGTGCCAGCAGCTTAGGGGCATACAATGAGCAGTTCTTC,CASSLGAYNEQFF
TRBV7-6,NA,NA,TRBJ1-4,TGTGCCAGCAGCGCCCAGGATTACAGGGAATGGGAGGAAAAACTGTTTTTT,CASSAQDYREWEEKLFF
TRBV9,NA,few,TRBJ2-7,TGTGCCAGCAGCGGATACAGGGACTCCTACGAGCAGTACTTC,CASSGYRDSYEQYF
TRBV7-3,NA,once,TRBJ2-2,TGTGCCAGCAGCTTAAGCGGCAACACCGGGGAGCTGTTTTTT,CASSLSGNTGELFF
TRBV28,NA,NA,TRBJ1-1,TGTGCCAGCAGGGAGACAGGAAACACTGAAGCTTTCTTT,CASRETGNTEAFF
TRBV27,TRBD1,NA,TRBJ1-5,TGTGCCAGCAGCTCTTGGGGCAGGGGGCAAAATCAGCCCCAGCATTTT,CASSSWGRGQNQPQHF
TRBV29-1,NA,NA,TRBJ2-7,TGCAGCGTTGAATCGGCTAGCGAGGACGAGCAGTACTTC,CSVESASEDEQYF
TRBV4-3,NA,NA,TRBJ2-7,TGCGCCAGCAGCCAAGATCGGCTAGCCCCCGAGCAGTACTTC,CASSQDRLAPEQYF
TRBV7-9,TRBD1,NA,TRBJ2-3,TGTGCCAGCAGCTTACCACAGGGGGCCCAAGATACGCAGTATTTT,CASSLPQGAQDTQYF
TRBV11-2,NA,NA,TRBJ2-3,TGTGCCAGCAGCTCGCCTCCTAGCGTGGGCACAGATACGCAGTATTTT,CASSSPPSVGTDTQYF
TRBV6-5,NA,NA,TRBJ2-7,TGTGCCAGCAGGCTCCGGCCACAGGGATGGTACGAGCAGTACTTC,CASRLRPQGWYEQYF
TRBV7-9,NA,NA,TRBJ1-5,TGTGCCAGCAGCGCCGGGGTCTATCAGCCCCAGCATTTT,CASSAGVYQPQHF
TRBV29-1,NA,NA,TRBJ1-2,TGCAGCGTGGTGGACCGGGGTTATGGCTACACCTTC,CSVVDRGYGYTF
TRBV5-6,TRBD2,NA,TRBJ2-5,TGTGCCAGCAGCTTGGCGGGCGGGAGAAGATCGGAGCAGTACTTC,CASSLAGGRRSEQYF
TRBV7-9,NA,NA,TRBJ1-5,TGTGCCAGCAGCTTAGCGCTAGATCAGCCCCAGCATTTT,CASSLALDQPQHF
TRBV7-6,TRBD1,NA,TRBJ1-2,TGTGCCAGCAGCCCGTACAGGGGTGTAGACTATGGCTACACCTTC,CASSPYRGVDYGYTF
TRBV4-2,NA,NA,TRBJ2-1,TGTGCCAGCAGCCAAGAGAATGGGCAGACCTACAATGAGCAGTTCTTC,CASSQENGQTYNEQFF
TRBV2,NA,NA,TRBJ1-1,TGTGCCAGCAGGCCGTCCGGCGGGTTCACTGAAGCTTTCTTT,CASRPSGGFTEAFF
TRBV9,TRBD2,NA,TRBJ2-1,TGTGCCAGCAGCCCCTCGGGACTAGCGGGGGCGGGTGAGCAGTTCTTC,CASSPSGLAGAGEQFF
TRBV5-1,NA,NA,TRBJ2-7,TGCGCCAGCAGCTTGGTGGCAGGGGATCCCTACGAGCAGTACTTC,CASSLVAGDPYEQYF
TRBV19,TRBD2,few,TRBJ2-7,TGTGCCAGTAGTATATGGGGGGGACCCTACGAGCAGTACTTC,CASSIWGGPYEQYF
TRBV6-1,NA,few,TRBJ2-3,TGTGCCAGCAAACTAGAGGAAACTAGCACAGATACGCAGTATTTT,CASKLEETSTDTQYF
TRBV6-1,TRBD1,NA,TRBJ2-3,TGTGCCAGCAGCCGGGACAGCCTCACAGATACGCAGTATTTT,CASSRDSLTDTQYF
TRBV19,NA,NA,TRBJ1-1,TGTGCCAGTCAATGGGACTTGATGAACACTGAAGCTTTCTTT,CASQWDLMNTEAFF
TRBV9,NA,NA,TRBJ2-7,TGTGCCAGCAGCGTAGACGGCGGGGACTCCTACGAGCAGTACTTC,CASSVDGGDSYEQYF
TRBV6-5,NA,NA,TRBJ2-7,TGTGCCAGCAGCCCCCGGGTTGTCTACGAGCAGTACTTC,CASSPRVVYEQYF
TRBV4-2,TRBD2,NA,TRBJ2-3,TGTGCCAGCAGCCCCGGGACTAGTCGCACAGATACGCAGTATTTT,CASSPGTSRTDTQYF
TRBV5-8,TRBD2,few,TRBJ2-1,TGTGCCAGCAGCTTGGGTCTAGCGGGGGACAATGAGCAGTTCTTC,CASSLGLAGDNEQFF
TRBV14,NA,NA,TRBJ1-2,TGTGCCAGCAGCCAAGTAGGGGCCTTCTATGGCTACACCTTC,CASSQVGAFYGYTF
TRBV2,NA,once,TRBJ1-6,TGTGCCAGCAGTGATCGAGGGCTCAAGAATGGTTCACCCCTCCACTTT,CASSDRGLKNGSPLHF
TRBV4-1,NA,NA,TRBJ2-1,TGCGCCAGCAGCCAACTATGGGCGCAGGTCTTCTCCTACAATGAGCAGTTCTTC,CASSQLWAQVFSYNEQFF
TRBV28,TRBD2,NA,TRBJ2-1,TGTGCCAGCAGCCCTGGACTAGCCGGCTCCTACAATGAGCAGTTCTTC,CASSPGLAGSYNEQFF
TRBV2,NA,NA,TRBJ1-5,TGTGCCAGCAGTGATAGCACCGGATATCAGCCCCAGCATTTT,CASSDSTGYQPQHF
TRBV7-6,TRBD2,NA,TRBJ2-3,TGTGCCAGCAGCCGGGGGGGATATACAGATACGCAGTATTTT,CASSRGGYTDTQYF
TRBV6-4,TRBD2,NA,TRBJ2-3,TGTGCCAGCAGTGACTCCAGCGGGGGGGCCACAGATACGCAGTATTTT,CASSDSSGGATDTQYF
TRBV5-8,TRBD2,NA,TRBJ2-7,TGTGCCAGCAGCCCAGGGACTAGCGGGATCGGGGAGCAGTACTTC,CASSPGTSGIGEQYF
TRBV27,NA,NA,TRBJ1-2,TGTGCCAGCAGCCCTGTCCGAGCTATGGGCTACACCTTC,CASSPVRAMGYTF
TRBV29-1,TRBD2,NA,TRBJ2-1,TGCAGCGACGGGACTAGCGGGGGAAACAATGAGCAGTTCTTC,CSDGTSGGNNEQFF
TRBV6-1,NA,NA,TRBJ1-5,TGTGCCAGCAGTGAATCTCGGGATCAGCCCCAGCATTTT,CASSESRDQPQHF
TRBV18,TRBD1,NA,TRBJ1-5,TGTGCCAGCTCACCAACAGGGGATCAGCCCCAGCATTTT,CASSPTGDQPQHF
TRBV9,NA,NA,TRBJ2-1,TGTGCCAGCAGCGTCGGGCGGGGACGAAATGAGCAGTTCTTC,CASSVGRGRNEQFF
TRBV5-6,TRBD1,NA,TRBJ2-5,TGTGCCAGCAGCTTGGGTCCAGGGGGCGTAGAGACCCAGTACTTC,CASSLGPGGVETQYF
TRBV5-6,TRBD2,NA,TRBJ2-5,TGTGCCAGCAGCTCTATAGCGGGAGGGCTTATACAAGAGACCCAGTACTTC,CASSSIAGGLIQETQYF
TRBV10-2,NA,NA,TRBJ1-1,TGCGCCAGCAGTGAGTCTGCCGGGGGAGTTACTGTCAACACTGAAGCTTTCTTT,CASSESAGGVTVNTEAFF
TRBV6-5,NA,NA,TRBJ2-1,TGTGCCAGCAGTTATGGACAGTACAATGAGCAGTTCTTC,CASSYGQYNEQFF